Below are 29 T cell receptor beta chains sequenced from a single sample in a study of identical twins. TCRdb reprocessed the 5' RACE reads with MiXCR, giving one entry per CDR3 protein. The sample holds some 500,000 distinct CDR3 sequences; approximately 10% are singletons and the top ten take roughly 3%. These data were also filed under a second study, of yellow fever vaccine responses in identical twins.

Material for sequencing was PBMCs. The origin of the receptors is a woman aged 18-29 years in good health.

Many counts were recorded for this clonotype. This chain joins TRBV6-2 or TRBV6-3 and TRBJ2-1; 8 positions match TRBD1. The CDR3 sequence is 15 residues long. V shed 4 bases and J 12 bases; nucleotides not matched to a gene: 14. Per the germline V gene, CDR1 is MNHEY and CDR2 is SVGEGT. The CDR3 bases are TGTGCCAGCAGTTCCCCGGACAGGGACATCATGGGGCAGTTCTTC. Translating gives CASSSPDRDIMGQFF.

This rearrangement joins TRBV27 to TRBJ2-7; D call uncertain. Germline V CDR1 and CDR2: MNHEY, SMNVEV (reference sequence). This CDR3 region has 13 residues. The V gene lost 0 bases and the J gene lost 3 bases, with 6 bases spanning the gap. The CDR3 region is CASSLSDGYEQYF. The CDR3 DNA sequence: TGTGCCAGCAGTTTATCGGATGGCTACGAGCAGTACTTC.

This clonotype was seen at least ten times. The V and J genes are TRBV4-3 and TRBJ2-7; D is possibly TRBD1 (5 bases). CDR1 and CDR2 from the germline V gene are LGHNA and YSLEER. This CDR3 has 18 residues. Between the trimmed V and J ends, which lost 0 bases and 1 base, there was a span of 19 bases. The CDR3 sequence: CASSQDHLRGSGSYEQYF. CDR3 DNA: TGCGCCAGCAGCCAAGACCATTTACGTGGGTCAGGGTCCTACGAGCAGTACTTC.

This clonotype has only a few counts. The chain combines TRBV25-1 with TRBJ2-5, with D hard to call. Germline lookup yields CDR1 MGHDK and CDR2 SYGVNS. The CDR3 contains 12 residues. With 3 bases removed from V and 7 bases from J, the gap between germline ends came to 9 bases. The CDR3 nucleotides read TGTGCCAGCAGTGATCCGGCTACGACCCAGTACTTC. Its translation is CASSDPATTQYF.

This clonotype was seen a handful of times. The CDR3 nucleotides read TGTGCCAGCAGTGACTTCTATGAAAAACTGTTTTTT. Its protein product is CASSDFYEKLFF. The rearrangement uses TRBV3-1 and TRBJ1-4; D not certain. The CDR3 runs to 12 residues. With 6 bases removed from V and 6 bases from J, the gap between germline ends came to 8 bases. Germline V lookup: CDR1 LGHDT, CDR2 YNNKEL (reference sequence). The entire variable domain, with the rest obtained from reference TRBV3-1 and TRBJ1-4, is as follows: DTAVSQTPKYLVTQMGNDKSIKCEQNLGHDTMYWYKQDSKKFLKIMFSYNNKELIINETVPNRFSPKSPDKAHLNLHINSLELGDSAVYFCASSDFYEKLFFGSGTQLSVL.

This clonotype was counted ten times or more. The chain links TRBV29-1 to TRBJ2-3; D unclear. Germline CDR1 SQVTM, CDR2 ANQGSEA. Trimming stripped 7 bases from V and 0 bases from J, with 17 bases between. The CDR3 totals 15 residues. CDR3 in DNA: TGCAGCGCCAACCGGGCCCGGATCAGCACAGATACGCAGTATTTT. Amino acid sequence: CSANRARISTDTQYF.

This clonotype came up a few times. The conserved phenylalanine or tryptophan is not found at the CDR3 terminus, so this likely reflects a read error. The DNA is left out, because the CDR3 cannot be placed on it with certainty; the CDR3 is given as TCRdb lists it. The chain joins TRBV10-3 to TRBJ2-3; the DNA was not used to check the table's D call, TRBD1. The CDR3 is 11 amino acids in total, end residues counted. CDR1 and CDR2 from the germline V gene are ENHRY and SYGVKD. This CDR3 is CAISEWGGILL.

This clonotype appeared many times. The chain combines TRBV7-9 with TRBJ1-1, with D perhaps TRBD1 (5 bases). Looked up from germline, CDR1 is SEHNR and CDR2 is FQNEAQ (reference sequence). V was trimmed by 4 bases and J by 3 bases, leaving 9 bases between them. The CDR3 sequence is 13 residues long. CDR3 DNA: TGTGCCAGCAGCTCCCGGGGGGACACTGAAGCTTTCTTT. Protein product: CASSSRGDTEAFF.

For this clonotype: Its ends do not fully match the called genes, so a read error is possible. CDR3 DNA sequence: TGTGCCTGCAGCCGCCCGGACAGGGTGGATCTAGGCTCCTACAATGAGCAGTTCTTC. The encoded protein is CACSRPDRVDLGSYNEQFF. The J gene is TRBJ2-1, the V gene TRBV12-3 or TRBV12-4; 8 bases align to TRBD1. The CDR3 loop spans 19 amino acids.

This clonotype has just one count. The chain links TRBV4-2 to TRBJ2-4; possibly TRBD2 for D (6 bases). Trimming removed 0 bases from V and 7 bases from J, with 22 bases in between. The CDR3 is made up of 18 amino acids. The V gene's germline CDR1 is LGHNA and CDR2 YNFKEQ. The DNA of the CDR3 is TGTGCCAGCAGCCAAGAAACTATGAGGGAGGATGGCGAGAACATTCAGTACTTC. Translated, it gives CASSQETMREDGENIQYF.

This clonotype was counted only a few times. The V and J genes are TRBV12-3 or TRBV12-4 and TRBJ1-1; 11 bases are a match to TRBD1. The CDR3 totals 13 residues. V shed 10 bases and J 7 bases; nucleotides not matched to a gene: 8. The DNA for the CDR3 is TGTGCCACCCAGGACAGGGGGCGGGGTGAAGCTTTCTTT. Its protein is CATQDRGRGEAFF.

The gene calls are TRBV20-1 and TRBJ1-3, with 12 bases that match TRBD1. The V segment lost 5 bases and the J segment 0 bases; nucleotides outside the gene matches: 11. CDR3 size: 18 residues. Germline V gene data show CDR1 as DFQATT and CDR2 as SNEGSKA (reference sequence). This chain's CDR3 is CSARGTGGETSSGNTIYF. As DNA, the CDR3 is TGCAGTGCTCGAGGGACAGGGGGCGAGACGAGCTCTGGAAACACCATATATTTT.

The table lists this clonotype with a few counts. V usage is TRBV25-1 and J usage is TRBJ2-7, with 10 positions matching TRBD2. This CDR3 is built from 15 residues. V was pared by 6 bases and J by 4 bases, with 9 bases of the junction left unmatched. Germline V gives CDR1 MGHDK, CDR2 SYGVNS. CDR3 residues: CASRGEREGRYEQYF. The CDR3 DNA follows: TGTGCCAGCAGGGGAGAGCGGGAGGGCCGATACGAGCAGTACTTC.

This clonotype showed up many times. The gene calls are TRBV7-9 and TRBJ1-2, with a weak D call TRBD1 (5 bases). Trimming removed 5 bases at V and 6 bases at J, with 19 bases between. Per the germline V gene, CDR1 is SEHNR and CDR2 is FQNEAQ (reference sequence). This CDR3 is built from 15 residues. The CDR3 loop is CASSEWGVPENGYTF. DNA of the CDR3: TGTGCCAGCAGCGAATGGGGCGTTCCCGAAAATGGCTACACCTTC.

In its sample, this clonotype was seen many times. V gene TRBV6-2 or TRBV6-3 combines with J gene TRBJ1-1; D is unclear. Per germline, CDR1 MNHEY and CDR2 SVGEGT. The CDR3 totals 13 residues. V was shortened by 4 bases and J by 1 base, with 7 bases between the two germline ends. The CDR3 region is CASSLYRNTEAFF. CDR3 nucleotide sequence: TGTGCCAGCAGTTTGTACAGGAACACTGAAGCTTTCTTT.

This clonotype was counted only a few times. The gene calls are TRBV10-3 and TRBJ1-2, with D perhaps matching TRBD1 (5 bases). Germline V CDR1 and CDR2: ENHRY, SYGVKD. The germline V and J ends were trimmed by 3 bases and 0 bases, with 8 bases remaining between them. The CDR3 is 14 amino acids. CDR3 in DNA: TGTGCCATCAGTGATGAGGGGTCTAACTATGGCTACACCTTC. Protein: CAISDEGSNYGYTF.

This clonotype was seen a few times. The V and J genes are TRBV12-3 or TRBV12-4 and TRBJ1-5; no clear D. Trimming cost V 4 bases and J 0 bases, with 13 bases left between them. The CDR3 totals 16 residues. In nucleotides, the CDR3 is TGTGCCAGCAGTTCCTCGACGACTGTTAGCAATCAGCCCCAGCATTTT. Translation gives CASSSSTTVSNQPQHF.

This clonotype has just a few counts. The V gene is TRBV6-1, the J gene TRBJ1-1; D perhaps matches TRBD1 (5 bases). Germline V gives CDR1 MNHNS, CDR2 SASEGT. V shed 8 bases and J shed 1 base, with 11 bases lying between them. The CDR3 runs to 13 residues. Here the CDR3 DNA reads TGTGCCAGCTGGAGGACATCGAACACTGAAGCTTTCTTT. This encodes CASWRTSNTEAFF.

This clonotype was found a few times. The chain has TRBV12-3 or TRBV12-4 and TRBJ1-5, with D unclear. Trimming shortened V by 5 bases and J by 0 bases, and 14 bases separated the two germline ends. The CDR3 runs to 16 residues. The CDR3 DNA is TGTGCCAGCAGTCCCGACTCCCGGGGTAGCAATCAGCCCCAGCATTTT. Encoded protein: CASSPDSRGSNQPQHF.

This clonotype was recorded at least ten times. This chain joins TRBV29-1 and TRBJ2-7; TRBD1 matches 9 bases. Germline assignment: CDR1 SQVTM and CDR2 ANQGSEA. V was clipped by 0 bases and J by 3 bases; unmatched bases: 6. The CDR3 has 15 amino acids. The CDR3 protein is CSVEDPTGGFYEQYF. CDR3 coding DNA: TGCAGCGTTGAAGATCCTACAGGGGGCTTCTACGAGCAGTACTTC.

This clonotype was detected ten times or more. For the CDR3, the DNA is TGCGCCAGCAGCTCCCTAGCGGGATCCTCCTACAATGAGCAGTTCTTC. Its protein product is CASSSLAGSSYNEQFF. This chain links TRBV5-1 with TRBJ2-1; TRBD2 aligns across 9 bases. The germline V gene has CDR1 SGHRS and CDR2 YFSETQ. Germline trimming cut 3 bases from V and 0 bases from J; bases unmatched to any gene: 4. The length of the CDR3 is 16 residues.

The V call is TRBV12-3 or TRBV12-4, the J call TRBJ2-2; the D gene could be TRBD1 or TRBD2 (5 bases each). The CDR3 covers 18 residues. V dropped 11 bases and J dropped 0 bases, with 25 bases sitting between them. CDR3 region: CAFSLARTGTSNTGELFF. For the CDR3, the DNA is TGTGCCTTCAGTTTAGCGCGAACCGGGACCTCGAACACCGGGGAGCTGTTTTTT.

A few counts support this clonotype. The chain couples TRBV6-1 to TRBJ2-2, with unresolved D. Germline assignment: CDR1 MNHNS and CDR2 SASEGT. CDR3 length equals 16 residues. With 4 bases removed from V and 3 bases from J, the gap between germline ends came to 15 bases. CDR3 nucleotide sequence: TGTGCCAGCAGTGCAAGATCCGACGGGCACACCGGGGAGCTGTTTTTT. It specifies CASSARSDGHTGELFF.

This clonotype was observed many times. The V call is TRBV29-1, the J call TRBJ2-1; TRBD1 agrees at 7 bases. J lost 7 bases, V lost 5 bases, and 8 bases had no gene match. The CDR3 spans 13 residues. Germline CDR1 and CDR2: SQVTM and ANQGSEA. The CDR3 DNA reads TGCAGCGTTCAGAGGACAGGAGGAAATGAGCAGTTCTTC. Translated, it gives CSVQRTGGNEQFF.

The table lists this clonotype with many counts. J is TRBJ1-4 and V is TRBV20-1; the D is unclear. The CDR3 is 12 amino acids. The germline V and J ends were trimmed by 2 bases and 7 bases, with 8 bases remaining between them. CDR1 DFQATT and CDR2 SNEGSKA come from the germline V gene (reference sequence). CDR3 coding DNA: TGCAGTGCTAGAACAGATAGTGAAAAACTGTTTTTT. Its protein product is CSARTDSEKLFF.

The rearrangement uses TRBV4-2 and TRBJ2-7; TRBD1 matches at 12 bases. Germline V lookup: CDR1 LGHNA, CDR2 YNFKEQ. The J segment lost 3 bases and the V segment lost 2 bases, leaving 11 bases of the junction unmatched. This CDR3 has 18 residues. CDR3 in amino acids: CASSQTGQGAVGGYEQYF. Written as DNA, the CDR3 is TGTGCCAGCAGCCAAACGGGACAGGGGGCGGTTGGAGGCTACGAGCAGTACTTC.

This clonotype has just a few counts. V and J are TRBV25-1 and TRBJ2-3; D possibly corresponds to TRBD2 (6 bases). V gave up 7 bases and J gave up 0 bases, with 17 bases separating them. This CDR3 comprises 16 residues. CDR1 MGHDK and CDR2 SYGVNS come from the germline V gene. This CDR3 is CASMRGGKPSTDTQYF. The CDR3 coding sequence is TGTGCCAGCATGAGAGGAGGGAAGCCTAGCACAGATACGCAGTATTTT.

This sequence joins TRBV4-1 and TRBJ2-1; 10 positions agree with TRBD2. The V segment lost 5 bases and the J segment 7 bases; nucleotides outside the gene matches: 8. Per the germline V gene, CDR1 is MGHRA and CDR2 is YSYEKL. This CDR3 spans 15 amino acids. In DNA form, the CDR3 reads TGCGCCAGCAGCGCGAGCGGGGGGGGTTGGAATGAGCAGTTCTTC. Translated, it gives CASSASGGGWNEQFF.

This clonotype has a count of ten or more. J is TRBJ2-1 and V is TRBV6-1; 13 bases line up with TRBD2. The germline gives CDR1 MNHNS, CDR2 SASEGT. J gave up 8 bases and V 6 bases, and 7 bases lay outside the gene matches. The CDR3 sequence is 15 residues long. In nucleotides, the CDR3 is TGTGCCAGCAGGGGTGGACTAGCGGGAGAGCATGAGCAGTTCTTC. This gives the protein CASRGGLAGEHEQFF.